This passage covers 30 T cell receptor beta chains from one sample sequenced in a study of technical replicates of blood from a handful of donors. The repertoire was sequenced with immunoSEQ multiplex PCR; TCRdb's copy has only in-frame clones and lacks some. The table includes about 76,000 clones, roughly 94% detected once. Sequencing used T cells isolated from PBMCs. The receptors shown here come from a human donor in good health.

The J gene is TRBJ2-6, the V gene TRBV10-3; no firm D call. The V end lost 0 bases, the J end lost 0 bases, and 15 bases lay between the germline ends. The germline gives CDR1 ENHRY, CDR2 SYGVKD. This CDR3 comprises 19 residues. DNA for the CDR3: TGTGCCATCAGTGAGTCCCTCGGTATCATCGGCTCTGGGGCCAACGTCCTGACTTTC. Its translation: CAISESLGIIGSGANVLTF.

This clone was observed a single time. The V gene is TRBV18, the J gene TRBJ2-3; 15 bases map to TRBD2. The germline V gene has CDR1 KGHSH and CDR2 LQKENI. The CDR3 spans 17 residues. V shed 2 bases, J shed 9 bases, and the junction held 9 bases outside the gene matches. CDR3 nucleotide sequence: TGTGCCAGCTCACCAACGGGACTAGCGGGAGGCCAAGGCACGCAGTATTTT. It encodes CASSPTGLAGGQGTQYF.

The chain employs TRBV5-1 and TRBJ1-1, with 7 bases aligning to TRBD1. The V gene end was trimmed by 0 bases and the J gene end by 2 bases; junction bases not matched to a gene: 10. This CDR3 has 17 amino acids. Germline CDR1 SGHRS, CDR2 YFSETQ. The CDR3: CASSLDGQGVLNTEAFF. CDR3 sequence (DNA): TGCGCCAGCAGCTTGGATGGGCAGGGGGTACTCAACACTGAAGCTTTCTTT.

The chain carries TRBV6-5 and TRBJ1-1; 10 nucleotides align to TRBD1. Germline values: CDR1 MNHEY, CDR2 SVGAGI. The CDR3 is 15 amino acids. J gave up 6 bases and V 2 bases, and 6 bases lay outside the gene matches. CDR3 sequence reads: CASSYRDRGVSEAFF. The CDR3 DNA reads TGTGCCAGCAGTTACAGGGACAGGGGTGTCTCTGAAGCTTTCTTT.

This clone showed up just once. The chain combines TRBV28 with TRBJ1-3; 9 bases align to TRBD1. The trim removed 7 bases at V and 2 bases at J, leaving 9 bases unmatched. The germline CDR1 and CDR2 sequences are MDHEN and SYDVKM. There are 16 residues in the CDR3. CDR3 region: CASTRKGQGAGNTIYF. DNA for the CDR3: TGTGCCAGCACCAGAAAGGGACAGGGAGCTGGAAACACCATATATTTT.

This clone was counted once. The genes are TRBV19 and TRBJ1-4, with a tentative D call TRBD1 (6 bases). V shed 4 bases and J shed 6 bases, with 12 bases lying between them. This CDR3 contains 14 residues. Germline V CDR1 and CDR2: LNHDA, SQIVND (reference sequence). CDR3 loop: CASSRGRGDEKLFF. CDR3 nucleotides: TGTGCCAGTAGTAGGGGCAGGGGTGATGAAAAACTGTTTTTT.

This chain links TRBV18 with TRBJ1-3; 8 positions match TRBD1. The CDR3 is 17 amino acids. Looked up from germline, CDR1 is KGHSH and CDR2 is LQKENI. The V segment lost 4 bases and the J segment 2 bases; nucleotides outside the gene matches: 10. The CDR3 spells CASSLMGQANPGNTIYF. CDR3 DNA sequence: TGTGCCAGCTCACTTATGGGACAGGCTAATCCTGGAAACACCATATATTTT.

The chain uses TRBV19 and TRBJ1-5; possible D gene TRBD1, 5 bases. Trimming pared 1 base from V and 0 bases from J, leaving 7 bases between. The length of the CDR3 is 15 residues. From germline, CDR1 is LNHDA and CDR2 SQIVND (reference sequence). CDR3 coding DNA: TGTGCCAGTAGTATAGGGGGCTTTAGCAATCAGCCCCAGCATTTT. Protein product: CASSIGGFSNQPQHF.

The V call is TRBV9, the J call TRBJ2-1, with 10 bases matching TRBD2. Germline lookup yields CDR1 SGDLS and CDR2 YYNGEE. The CDR3 is 17 amino acids. V lost 2 bases to trimming and J lost 5 bases; unmatched junction nucleotides: 10. CDR3 residues: CASSVFSSGSRNNEQFF. In nucleotides, the CDR3 is TGTGCCAGCAGCGTTTTTTCTAGCGGGAGTAGGAACAATGAGCAGTTCTTC.

J is TRBJ2-2 and V is TRBV19; the match to TRBD2 covers 7 bases. The CDR3 sequence is 16 residues long. In germline, CDR1 is LNHDA, CDR2 SQIVND (reference sequence). Germline trimming cut 1 base from V and 4 bases from J; bases unmatched to any gene: 6. The CDR3 is CASSIGLAAPTGELFF. The DNA of the CDR3 is TGTGCCAGTAGTATAGGGCTAGCGGCACCCACCGGGGAGCTGTTTTTT.

The chain links TRBV7-9 to TRBJ1-1; D remains ambiguous. The V and J ends lost 1 base and 8 bases respectively, with 8 bases between them. This CDR3 region has 12 residues. Germline V gene sequence: CDR1 SEHNR, CDR2 FQNEAQ (reference sequence). CDR3 sequence reads: CASSLVEAEAFF. DNA of the CDR3: TGTGCCAGCAGCTTAGTAGAGGCAGAAGCTTTCTTT.

V and J are TRBV19 and TRBJ2-1; no firm D call. Germline V lookup: CDR1 LNHDA, CDR2 SQIVND (reference sequence). Trimming took off 4 bases at V and 0 bases at J, with 10 bases between the two ends. The CDR3 runs 15 residues. The CDR3 sequence is CASSTVRSSYNEQFF. DNA of the CDR3: TGTGCCAGTAGTACGGTGCGTAGCTCCTACAATGAGCAGTTCTTC.

This sequence joins TRBV19 and TRBJ1-2; unclear D gene. V lost 5 bases and J 8 bases, leaving 18 bases between the germline ends. This CDR3 spans 14 amino acids. Germline V CDR1 and CDR2: LNHDA, SQIVND (reference sequence). The CDR3 DNA sequence: TGTGCCAGTAGTTTAATCTCGGAGGAGGGAGGCTACACCTTC. It encodes CASSLISEEGGYTF. Full variable domain (missing parts from reference TRBV19 and TRBJ1-2): DGGITQSPKYLFRKEGQNVTLSCEQNLNHDAMYWYRQDPGQGLRLIYYSQIVNDFQKGDIAEGYSVSREKKESFPLTVTSAQKNPTAFYLCASSLISEEGGYTFGSGTRLTVV.

V gene TRBV7-8 combines with J gene TRBJ2-1, with D hard to call. This CDR3 spans 15 amino acids. V was shortened by 0 bases and J by 2 bases, with 8 bases between the two germline ends. Germline CDR1 reads SGHVS; CDR2 reads FQNEAQ. In nucleotides, the CDR3 is TGTGCCAGCAGCTTAGCGGCGGAAGCCTACAATGAGCAGTTCTTC. This encodes CASSLAAEAYNEQFF.

The chain joins TRBV11-2 to TRBJ2-7, with 7 bases aligning to TRBD1. Germline loops: CDR1 SGHAT, CDR2 FQNNGV. This CDR3 contains 14 residues. V dropped 5 bases and J dropped 3; count of bases not matched to a gene: 7. The CDR3 bases are TGTGCCAGCAGCCACCGGGACAGACACTACGAGCAGTACTTC. Translating it yields CASSHRDRHYEQYF.

The rearrangement links TRBV7-3 to TRBJ2-1; the match to TRBD2 covers 11 bases. This CDR3 spans 17 amino acids. V dropped 6 bases and J dropped 3; count of bases not matched to a gene: 10. From germline, CDR1 is SGHTA and CDR2 FQGTGA. CDR3 in DNA: TGTGCCAGCAGAAATAGCGGGAGGGCCTTGAGCTACAATGAGCAGTTCTTC. Residues: CASRNSGRALSYNEQFF.

This clone was recorded only once. The V and J genes are TRBV18 and TRBJ2-1; 13 bases line up with TRBD2. J lost 7 bases, V lost 6 bases, and 6 bases had no gene match. The CDR3 loop spans 15 amino acids. Germline V gene data show CDR1 as KGHSH and CDR2 as LQKENI. The CDR3 coding sequence is TGTGCCAGCTCGCGGACTAGCGGGAGTTGGAATGAGCAGTTCTTC. Amino acid sequence: CASSRTSGSWNEQFF.

The chain has TRBV30 and TRBJ2-3; tentative D call: TRBD2 (5 bases). V shed 0 bases and J shed 3 bases, with 7 bases lying between them. Looked up from germline, CDR1 is GTSNPN and CDR2 is SVGIG (reference sequence). The CDR3 consists of 13 residues. CDR3 in amino acids: CAWSVGGTDTQYF. CDR3 bases: TGTGCCTGGAGTGTAGGAGGAACAGATACGCAGTATTTT.

The chain is built from TRBV5-1 and TRBJ2-7; 10 nucleotides agree with TRBD2. There are 17 residues in the CDR3. V lost 3 bases and J lost 0; bases outside the gene matches: 9. The germline V gene encodes CDR1 SGHRS and CDR2 YFSETQ. CDR3 in amino acids: CASSSQTLAGISYEQYF. The CDR3 DNA follows: TGCGCCAGCAGCTCCCAAACACTAGCGGGAATCTCCTACGAGCAGTACTTC.

The chain joins TRBV21-1 to TRBJ2-5; TRBD2, the table's D call, lacks a check against the DNA. TRBV21-1 is an annotated pseudogene. This CDR3 has 16 residues. This CDR3 reads CASSKNQREVQETQYF. For the CDR3, the DNA is TGTGCCAGCAGCAAAAACCAGCGGGAGGTCCAAGAGACCCAGTACTTC.

The J gene is TRBJ1-5, the V gene TRBV28, with TRBD1 matching over 9 bases. V trimming: 6 bases; J trimming: 6 bases; junction bases outside the gene matches: 6. Germline V CDR1 and CDR2: MDHEN, SYDVKM. The CDR3 consists of 14 residues. The CDR3 sequence: CASRFTGGGQPQHF. In DNA form, the CDR3 reads TGTGCCAGCAGATTCACAGGGGGCGGTCAGCCCCAGCATTTT. Together with reference TRBV28 and TRBJ1-5, the CDR3 gives the full variable domain: DVKVTQSSRYLVKRTGEKVFLECVQDMDHENMFWYRQDPGLGLRLIYFSYDVKMKEKGDIPEGYSVSREKKERFSLILESASTNQTSMYLCASRFTGGGQPQHFGDGTRLSIL.

The chain combines TRBV29-1 with TRBJ1-3, with 7 bases lining up with TRBD1. The germline gives CDR1 SQVTM, CDR2 ANQGSEA. The CDR3 has 14 amino acids. Losses at the gene ends were 4 bases for V and 4 bases for J; bases not matched to a gene: 7. The CDR3 sequence is CSVAAGGGGNTIYF. The CDR3 DNA reads as TGCAGCGTTGCGGCAGGGGGAGGCGGAAACACCATATATTTT.

The V and J genes are TRBV28 and TRBJ1-1; the D is unclear. V was trimmed by 1 base and J by 3 bases, leaving 9 bases between them. Germline lookup yields CDR1 MDHEN and CDR2 SYDVKM. The CDR3 runs to 14 residues. DNA of the CDR3: TGTGCCAGCAGTTTATCTCGGCGGTACACTGAAGCTTTCTTT. Protein product: CASSLSRRYTEAFF.

The V and J genes are TRBV28 and TRBJ1-1; D ambiguous. Trimming took 2 bases from V and 0 from J, leaving 7 bases between them. The germline V gene encodes CDR1 MDHEN and CDR2 SYDVKM. This CDR3 is 14 amino acids long. CDR3 bases: TGTGCCAGCAGTTTAGGGAGGATGAACACTGAAGCTTTCTTT. Translated, it gives CASSLGRMNTEAFF. Full variable domain (rest looked up from reference TRBV28 and TRBJ1-1): DVKVTQSSRYLVKRTGEKVFLECVQDMDHENMFWYRQDPGLGLRLIYFSYDVKMKEKGDIPEGYSVSREKKERFSLILESASTNQTSMYLCASSLGRMNTEAFFGQGTRLTVV.

The rearrangement links TRBV19 to TRBJ1-5; 7 bases agree with TRBD1. CDR3 length: 14 amino acids. Germline V gene lookup returns CDR1 LNHDA and CDR2 SQIVND (reference sequence). The junction had 6 bases not matched to a gene; V was cut back by 6 bases and J by 4 bases. This CDR3 reads CASRVRDSNQPQHF. In nucleotides, the CDR3 is TGTGCCAGTAGAGTCAGGGACAGTAATCAGCCCCAGCATTTT.

The chain has TRBV4-3 and TRBJ2-1, with a weak D call TRBD1 (5 bases). The CDR3 sequence is 17 residues long. With 0 bases removed from V and 3 bases from J, the gap between germline ends came to 15 bases. From germline, CDR1 is LGHNA and CDR2 YSLEER. CDR3 residues: CASSQESSLGVYNEQFF. The CDR3 DNA reads as TGCGCCAGCAGCCAAGAGTCCTCCCTAGGGGTCTACAATGAGCAGTTCTTC.

V is TRBV2 and J is TRBJ1-3; D possibly corresponds to TRBD1 (6 bases). The CDR3 length is 14 residues. Per germline, CDR1 SNHLY and CDR2 FYNNEI. The V and J ends lost 4 bases and 3 bases respectively, with 10 bases between them. CDR3 coding DNA: TGTGCCAGCAGTGGTAAACAGGGTGGAAACACCATATATTTT. Encoded protein: CASSGKQGGNTIYF.

The rearrangement uses TRBV19 and TRBJ2-7; TRBD2 might be the D (7 bases). V lost 3 bases to trimming and J lost 3 bases, with 15 bases between them. CDR3 length: 15 amino acids. Germline V gene sequence: CDR1 LNHDA, CDR2 SQIVND (reference sequence). DNA of the CDR3: TGTGCCAGTAGTATCGCGGGGGCCTCCGTCTACGAGCAGTACTTC. Amino acids: CASSIAGASVYEQYF.

V is TRBV7-8 and J is TRBJ1-4, with 7 bases identical to TRBD1. The CDR3 spans 21 residues. V dropped 4 bases and J dropped 0; count of bases not matched to a gene: 20. Germline CDR1 SGHVS, CDR2 FQNEAQ. DNA of the CDR3: TGTGCCAGCAGCTCTTCTTCCACCACAGGGGATTGGCGGGCAACTAATGAAAAACTGTTTTTT. Amino acid sequence: CASSSSSTTGDWRATNEKLFF.

The V and J genes are TRBV10-3 and TRBJ2-7, with 8 bases aligning to TRBD1. The CDR3 extends over 13 amino acids. The ends lost 3 bases at V and 7 bases at J; junction bases unmatched: 5. Germline V gene lookup returns CDR1 ENHRY and CDR2 SYGVKD. The CDR3 spells CAISDDRGGEQYF. CDR3 DNA sequence: TGTGCCATCAGTGACGACAGGGGTGGGGAGCAGTACTTC.